These 29 T cell receptor beta chains share one sample of origin, sequenced in a study of T cell responses to AZD1222 COVID-19 vaccine. Measured with immunoSEQ multiplex PCR; TCRdb has only the in-frame clones, and not every one. The sample records approximately 79,000 clones, over 75% being singletons. Sequences were derived from peripheral blood, sampled on day 0 of AZD1222 vaccination. The receptors were sampled from an adult in good health.

The rearrangement joins TRBV2 to TRBJ1-6; tentative D call: TRBD1 (6 bases). The CDR3 totals 17 residues. The germline CDR1 and CDR2 sequences are SNHLY and FYNNEI. The V and J ends lost 4 bases and 0 bases respectively, with 13 bases between them. The CDR3: CASSALTGSSYNSPLHF. CDR3 bases: TGTGCCAGCAGTGCGCTAACAGGGAGCTCCTATAATTCACCCCTCCACTTT.

The chain uses TRBV4-2 and TRBJ2-3; D is unclear. CDR1 and CDR2 (germline): LGHNA, YNFKEQ. CDR3 length: 13 amino acids. With 4 bases removed from V and 4 bases from J, the gap between germline ends came to 9 bases. CDR3 residues: CASSPGIADTQYF. As DNA, the CDR3 is TGTGCCAGCAGCCCAGGAATAGCAGATACGCAGTATTTT.

This sequence joins TRBV11-2 and TRBJ2-7; weak D call: TRBD1 (6 bases). The CDR3 runs to 14 residues. Trimming removed 5 bases at V and 4 bases at J, with 15 bases between. The V gene's germline CDR1 is SGHAT and CDR2 FQNNGV. CDR3 sequence: CASSPGTHFYEQYF. The CDR3 bases are TGTGCCAGCAGCCCGGGGACACATTTTTACGAGCAGTACTTC.

This clone came up once. This sequence joins TRBV27 and TRBJ1-6, with TRBD1 matching over 8 bases. The CDR3 runs to 17 residues. The J segment lost 7 bases and the V segment lost 0 bases, leaving 8 bases of the junction unmatched. The germline V gene has CDR1 MNHEY and CDR2 SMNVEV (reference sequence). The CDR3 nucleotides are TGTGCCAGCAGTTTATCCCTTCGGACAGGGAGAAATTCACCCCTCCACTTT. Its translation is CASSLSLRTGRNSPLHF.

J is TRBJ2-5 and V is TRBV6-5, with 7 bases fitting TRBD1. Germline V gene sequence: CDR1 MNHEY, CDR2 SVGAGI. The CDR3 covers 16 residues. V dropped 0 bases and J dropped 4; count of bases not matched to a gene: 8. The CDR3 reads CASSYSGRSGGETQYF. CDR3 DNA sequence: TGTGCCAGCAGTTACTCAGGCCGGTCAGGGGGAGAGACCCAGTACTTC.

V is TRBV7-9 and J is TRBJ2-5; D gene uncertain. CDR3 size: 13 residues. Germline loops: CDR1 SEHNR, CDR2 FQNEAQ (reference sequence). Trimming shortened V by 1 base and J by 6 bases, and 9 bases separated the two germline ends. CDR3 protein: CASSLGSGQTQYF. In nucleotides, the CDR3 is TGTGCCAGCAGCTTAGGGTCTGGACAGACCCAGTACTTC.

This chain connects TRBV18 to TRBJ2-5; TRBD2 aligns across 10 bases. CDR1 and CDR2 (germline): KGHSH, LQKENI. V gave up 5 bases and J gave up 4 bases; unmatched junction bases: 4. This CDR3 contains 14 residues. The DNA for the CDR3 is TGTGCCAGCTCAGCAGGGACTAGCGTAGAGACCCAGTACTTC. Translation: CASSAGTSVETQYF.

This chain uses TRBV7-3 with TRBJ2-1; TRBD2 might be the D (6 bases). Per the germline V gene, CDR1 is SGHTA and CDR2 is FQGTGA. CDR3 length equals 13 residues. V was clipped by 0 bases and J by 11 bases, with 11 bases between them. The CDR3, as DNA: TGTGCCAGCAGCTTAACGGAGGGCCCGCAGCAGTTCTTC. This encodes CASSLTEGPQQFF.

The gene calls are TRBV19 and TRBJ2-3; maybe TRBD1 (6 bases). The germline CDR1 and CDR2 sequences are LNHDA and SQIVND (reference sequence). The CDR3 is 13 residues long. Trimming removed 6 bases from V and 2 bases from J, with 9 bases in between. This CDR3 reads CASRRTVTDTQYF. DNA of the CDR3: TGTGCCAGTAGGAGGACAGTCACAGATACGCAGTATTTT.

The chain is built from TRBV5-1 and TRBJ2-1; the D gene could be TRBD1 or TRBD2 (5 bases each). The CDR3 loop spans 13 amino acids. CDR1 SGHRS and CDR2 YFSETQ come from the germline V gene. Trimming took 7 bases from V and 5 from J, leaving 13 bases between them. CDR3 in DNA: TGCGCCAGCGCCGGGACGGTAAACAATGAGCAGTTCTTC. This sequence encodes CASAGTVNNEQFF.

CDR3 sequence: CASSLGYEQYF. The CDR3 DNA follows: TGTGCCAGCAGTTTAGGCTACGAGCAGTACTTC. V gene TRBV28 combines with J gene TRBJ2-7; D not certain. Germline V gene sequence: CDR1 MDHEN, CDR2 SYDVKM. Trimming removed 2 bases from V and 3 bases from J, with 2 bases in between. The CDR3 loop spans 11 amino acids.

In this sample, this clone turned up once. V gene TRBV9 combines with J gene TRBJ2-2; D unresolved. The CDR3 has 15 residues. V lost 4 bases and J 1 base, leaving 11 bases between the germline ends. Germline V gene lookup returns CDR1 SGDLS and CDR2 YYNGEE. The CDR3 DNA sequence: TGTGCCAGCAGCCCCGCGACCGGGAACACCGGGGAGCTGTTTTTT. It yields the protein CASSPATGNTGELFF.

The chain uses TRBV2 and TRBJ1-6; D is uncertain. Germline CDR1 and CDR2: SNHLY and FYNNEI. Trimming removed 6 bases from V and 5 bases from J, with 14 bases in between. The CDR3 spans 15 residues. The CDR3 DNA sequence: TGTGCCAGCAGAGACAATCTCCCTAATAATTCACCCCTCCACTTT. It encodes CASRDNLPNNSPLHF.

The V gene is TRBV28, the J gene TRBJ2-1; TRBD2 agrees at 11 bases. J gave up 15 bases and V 3 bases, and 7 bases lay outside the gene matches. CDR1 MDHEN and CDR2 SYDVKM come from the germline V gene. This CDR3 spans 13 amino acids. As DNA, the CDR3 is TGTGCCAGCAGTTTGCCCGCTAGCGGGAGGATGTTCTTC. As protein: CASSLPASGRMFF.

In this sample, this clone turned up once. V gene TRBV6-5 combines with J gene TRBJ2-5; no definite D call. V dropped 1 base and J dropped 5 bases, with 11 bases sitting between them. The germline CDR1 and CDR2 sequences are MNHEY and SVGAGI. The CDR3 extends over 14 amino acids. The CDR3 nucleotides read TGTGCCAGCAGTTACTATCAGGCTGGGGAGACCCAGTACTTC. Translation: CASSYYQAGETQYF.

V is TRBV27 and J is TRBJ1-5; D is perhaps TRBD1 (5 bases). The CDR3 covers 16 residues. Between the trimmed V and J ends, which lost 4 bases and 5 bases, there was a span of 18 bases. The V gene's germline CDR1 is MNHEY and CDR2 SMNVEV (reference sequence). The CDR3 here is CASSSLGLGPHQPQHF. CDR3 in DNA: TGTGCCAGCAGTTCCCTCGGTTTGGGACCTCATCAGCCCCAGCATTTT.

The rearrangement joins TRBV3-1 (or the pseudogene TRBV3-2) to TRBJ1-3, with a possible D match to TRBD1 (6 bases). Germline values: CDR1 LGHDT, CDR2 YNNKEL (reference sequence). CDR3 length equals 22 residues. Trimming left V 0 bases short and J 0 bases short, with 27 bases between. The CDR3 loop is CASSQDRPWGQTGGDSGNTIYF. CDR3 nucleotide sequence: TGTGCCAGCAGCCAAGATCGCCCCTGGGGACAAACCGGGGGGGACTCTGGAAACACCATATATTTT.

The rearrangement uses TRBV20-1 and TRBJ2-7, with D perhaps matching TRBD2 (6 bases). The CDR3 totals 14 residues. Germline lookup yields CDR1 DFQATT and CDR2 SNEGSKA (reference sequence). Trimming cost V 3 bases and J 1 base, with 13 bases left between them. For the CDR3, the DNA is TGCAGTGCTAGTGGGACTTTCCGATCCTACGAGCAGTACTTC. It specifies CSASGTFRSYEQYF.

This clone has a handful of counts. The chain employs TRBV2 and TRBJ2-5; tentative D call: TRBD1 (6 bases). The ends were cut back, 6 bases at V and 1 base at J, with 21 bases in the middle. From germline, CDR1 is SNHLY and CDR2 FYNNEI. The CDR3 is made up of 17 amino acids. The CDR3: CASSYPGDLGGQETQYF. CDR3 DNA: TGTGCCAGCAGCTACCCCGGGGACCTAGGGGGCCAAGAGACCCAGTACTTC.

This clone was seen more than once but under ten times. V usage is TRBV28 and J usage is TRBJ2-1; TRBD2 is a possible D gene (6 bases). The V gene's germline CDR1 is MDHEN and CDR2 SYDVKM. The V gene lost 6 bases and the J gene lost 6 bases, with 15 bases spanning the gap. The CDR3 sequence is 14 residues long. CDR3 amino acids: CASSRPGLGNEQFF. As DNA, the CDR3 is TGTGCCAGCAGCCGGCCGGGACTCGGCAATGAGCAGTTCTTC.

This chain links TRBV2 with TRBJ1-6; D is unclear. The germline CDR1 and CDR2 sequences are SNHLY and FYNNEI. This CDR3 has 14 residues. With 7 bases removed from V and 7 bases from J, the gap between germline ends came to 14 bases. CDR3: CASTEGWTNSPLHF. DNA of the CDR3: TGTGCCAGCACCGAAGGTTGGACCAATTCACCCCTCCACTTT. The entire variable domain, with the rest obtained from reference TRBV2 and TRBJ1-6, is as follows: EPEVTQTPSHQVTQMGQEVILRCVPISNHLYFYWYRQILGQKVEFLVSFYNNEISEKSEIFDDQFSVERPDGSNFTLKIRSTKLEDSAMYFCASTEGWTNSPLHFGNGTRLTVT.

Remarks on this clone: At one end the junction does not follow the germline gene, possibly because of a read error. This chain uses TRBV18 with TRBJ1-5; 11 nucleotides line up with TRBD1. The CDR3 extends over 15 amino acids. Germline V lookup: CDR1 KGHSH, CDR2 LQKENI. The chain's CDR3 is CASSPRTGGNEPQHF. The CDR3, as DNA: TGTGCCAGCTCACCTCGGACAGGGGGCAATGAGCCCCAGCATTTT.

The rearrangement uses TRBV13 and TRBJ2-1, with a tentative D call TRBD1 (6 bases). V shed 8 bases and J shed 9 bases, with 26 bases lying between them. The CDR3 loop spans 16 amino acids. Germline assignment: CDR1 PRHDT and CDR2 FYEKMQ (reference sequence). The CDR3 sequence: CASHRGGREFPAEQFF. CDR3 nucleotide sequence: TGTGCCAGCCATCGTGGGGGCAGGGAGTTTCCCGCTGAGCAGTTCTTC.

This sequence joins TRBV7-8 and TRBJ2-2; no clear D gene. Trimming cost V 1 base and J 0 bases, with 9 bases left between them. The CDR3 runs 16 residues. CDR1 and CDR2 from the germline V gene are SGHVS and FQNEAQ. The CDR3 sequence is CASSLVGRTNTGELFF. CDR3 DNA: TGTGCCAGCAGCTTAGTTGGCAGGACGAACACCGGGGAGCTGTTTTTT. The variable domain in full, with the rest retrieved from reference TRBV7-8 and TRBJ2-2, is GAGVSQSPRYKVAKRGQDVALRCDPISGHVSLFWYQQALGQGPEFLTYFQNEAQLDKSGLPSDRFFAERPEGSVSTLKIQRTQQEDSAVYLCASSLVGRTNTGELFFGEGSRLTVL.

The V call is TRBV5-6, the J call TRBJ1-1; 7 bases fit TRBD1. With 4 bases clipped from V and 1 base from J, the junction kept 7 bases outside the gene matches. CDR1 SGHDT and CDR2 YYEEEE come from the germline V gene. The CDR3 sequence is 15 residues long. CDR3 loop: CASSAYGQENTEAFF. In DNA form, the CDR3 reads TGTGCCAGCAGCGCCTACGGACAGGAGAACACTGAAGCTTTCTTT.

V and J are TRBV5-1 and TRBJ2-2, with 8 bases that match TRBD1. Per germline, CDR1 SGHRS and CDR2 YFSETQ. This CDR3 spans 17 amino acids. V shed 4 bases and J 0 bases; nucleotides not matched to a gene: 8. This chain's CDR3 is CASSQGATGTNTGELFF. CDR3 sequence (DNA): TGCGCCAGCAGCCAGGGGGCCACAGGGACGAACACCGGGGAGCTGTTTTTT.

The chain has TRBV6-5 and TRBJ1-2; possible D gene TRBD1, 5 bases. The germline CDR1 and CDR2 sequences are MNHEY and SVGAGI. The V and J ends lost 4 bases and 14 bases respectively, with 11 bases between them. The CDR3 is 10 amino acids. The chain's CDR3 is CASSSRGLTF. Written as DNA, the CDR3 is TGTGCCAGCAGTTCGCGGGGCCTTACCTTC.

The chain carries TRBV11-2 and TRBJ2-7; D is unclear. V lost 0 bases, J lost 6 bases, and 6 bases lay in between. From germline, CDR1 is SGHAT and CDR2 FQNNGV. This CDR3 has 12 amino acids. The CDR3, as DNA: TGTGCCAGCAGCTTAGACAGGACCGAGCAGTACTTC. This encodes CASSLDRTEQYF.

The CDR3 nucleotides are TGTGCCAGCACCTCAAGGTCGGACAGGAGCTCCTACAATGAGCAGTTCTTC. Translated, it gives CASTSRSDRSSYNEQFF. The gene calls are TRBV27 and TRBJ2-1; 7 bases are shared with TRBD1. Germline V gene lookup returns CDR1 MNHEY and CDR2 SMNVEV (reference sequence). V was clipped by 7 bases and J by 0 bases; unmatched bases: 12. The CDR3 is made up of 17 amino acids.